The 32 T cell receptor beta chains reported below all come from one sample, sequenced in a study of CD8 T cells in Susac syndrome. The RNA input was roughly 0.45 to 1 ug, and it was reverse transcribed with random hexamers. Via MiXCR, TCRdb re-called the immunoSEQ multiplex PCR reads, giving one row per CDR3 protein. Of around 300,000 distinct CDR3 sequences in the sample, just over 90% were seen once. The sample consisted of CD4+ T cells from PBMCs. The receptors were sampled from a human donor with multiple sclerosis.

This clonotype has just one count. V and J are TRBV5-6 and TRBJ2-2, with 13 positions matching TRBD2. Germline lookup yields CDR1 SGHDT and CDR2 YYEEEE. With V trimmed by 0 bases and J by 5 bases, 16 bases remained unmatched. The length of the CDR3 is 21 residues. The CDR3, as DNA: TGTGCCAGCAGCTTGGCCGGCGGACTAGCGGGAGACATCTACGGGACCGGGGAGCTGTTTTTT. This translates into CASSLAGGLAGDIYGTGELFF. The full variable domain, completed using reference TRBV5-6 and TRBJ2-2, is DAGVTQSPTHLIKTRGQQVTLRCSPKSGHDTVSWYQQALGQGPQFIFQYYEEEERQRGNFPDRFSGHQFPNYSSELNVNALLLGDSALYLCASSLAGGLAGDIYGTGELFFGEGSRLTVL.

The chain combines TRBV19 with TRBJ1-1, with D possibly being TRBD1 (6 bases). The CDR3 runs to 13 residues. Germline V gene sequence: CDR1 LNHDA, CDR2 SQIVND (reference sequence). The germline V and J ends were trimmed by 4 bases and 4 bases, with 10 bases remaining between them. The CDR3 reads CASSNRVGTEAFF. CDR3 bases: TGTGCCAGTAGTAACAGGGTCGGCACTGAAGCTTTCTTT.

The CDR3 protein is CASSGEGPYNSPLHF. CDR3 in DNA: TGTGCCAGCAGTGGGGAGGGTCCCTATAATTCACCCCTCCACTTT. V gene TRBV2 combines with J gene TRBJ1-6; no clear D gene. V was clipped by 4 bases and J by 2 bases, with 9 bases between them. The germline V gene has CDR1 SNHLY and CDR2 FYNNEI. The CDR3 has 15 amino acids.

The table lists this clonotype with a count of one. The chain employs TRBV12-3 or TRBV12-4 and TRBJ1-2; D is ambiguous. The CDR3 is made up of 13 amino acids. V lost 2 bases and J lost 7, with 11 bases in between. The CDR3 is CASSLLSSLGYTF. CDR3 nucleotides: TGTGCCAGCAGTTTACTGTCCAGCCTTGGCTACACCTTC.

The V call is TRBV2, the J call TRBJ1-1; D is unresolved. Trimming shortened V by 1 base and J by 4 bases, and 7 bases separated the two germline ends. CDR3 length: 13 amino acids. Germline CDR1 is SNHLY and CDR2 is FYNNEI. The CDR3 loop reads CASSEGGFTEAFF. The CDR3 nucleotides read TGTGCCAGCAGTGAAGGGGGTTTCACTGAAGCTTTCTTT. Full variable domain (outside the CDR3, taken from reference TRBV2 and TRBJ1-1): EPEVTQTPSHQVTQMGQEVILRCVPISNHLYFYWYRQILGQKVEFLVSFYNNEISEKSEIFDDQFSVERPDGSNFTLKIRSTKLEDSAMYFCASSEGGFTEAFFGQGTRLTVV.

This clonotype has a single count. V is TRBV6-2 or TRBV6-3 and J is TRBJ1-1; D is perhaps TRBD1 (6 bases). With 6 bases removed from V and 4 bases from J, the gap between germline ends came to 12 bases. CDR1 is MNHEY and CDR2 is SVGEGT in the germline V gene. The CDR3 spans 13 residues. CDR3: CASRDTGSTEAFF. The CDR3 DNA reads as TGTGCCAGCAGGGATACAGGGAGCACTGAAGCTTTCTTT.

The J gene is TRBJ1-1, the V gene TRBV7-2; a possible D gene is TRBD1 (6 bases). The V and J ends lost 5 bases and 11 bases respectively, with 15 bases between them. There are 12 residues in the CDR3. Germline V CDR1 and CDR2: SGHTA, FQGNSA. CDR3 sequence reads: CASSLDRRNAFF. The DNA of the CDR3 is TGTGCCAGCAGCCTCGACAGGCGGAACGCTTTCTTT. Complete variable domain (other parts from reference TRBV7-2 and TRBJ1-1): GAGVSQSPSNKVTEKGKDVELRCDPISGHTALYWYRQSLGQGLEFLIYFQGNSAPDKSGLPSDRFSAERTGGSVSTLTIQRTQQEDSAVYLCASSLDRRNAFFGQGTRLTVV.

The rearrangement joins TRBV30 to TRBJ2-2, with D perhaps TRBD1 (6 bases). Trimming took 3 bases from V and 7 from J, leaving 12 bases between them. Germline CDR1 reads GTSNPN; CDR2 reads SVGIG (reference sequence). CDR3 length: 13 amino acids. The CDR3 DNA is TGTGCCTGGAGGACAGGTCCGGGCGGGGAGCTGTTTTTT. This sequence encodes CAWRTGPGGELFF. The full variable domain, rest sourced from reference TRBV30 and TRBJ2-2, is SQTIHQWPATLVQPVGSPLSLECTVEGTSNPNLYWYRQAAGRGLQLLFYSVGIGQISSEVPQNLSASRPQDRQFILSSKKLLLSDSGFYLCAWRTGPGGELFFGEGSRLTVL.

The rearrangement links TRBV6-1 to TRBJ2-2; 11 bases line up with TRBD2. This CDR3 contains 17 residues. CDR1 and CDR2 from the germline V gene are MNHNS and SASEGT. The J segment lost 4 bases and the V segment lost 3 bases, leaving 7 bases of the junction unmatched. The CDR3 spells CASSDDRLAGITGELFF. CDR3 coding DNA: TGTGCCAGCAGTGATGACCGACTAGCGGGAATCACCGGGGAGCTGTTTTTT.

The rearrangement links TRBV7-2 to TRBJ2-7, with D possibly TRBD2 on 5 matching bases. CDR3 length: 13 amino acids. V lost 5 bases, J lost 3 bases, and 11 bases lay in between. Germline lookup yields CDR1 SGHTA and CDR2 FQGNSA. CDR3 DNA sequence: TGTGCCAGCAGCGAGAGGAGGAGCTACGAGCAGTACTTC. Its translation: CASSERRSYEQYF. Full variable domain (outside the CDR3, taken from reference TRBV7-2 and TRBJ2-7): GAGVSQSPSNKVTEKGKDVELRCDPISGHTALYWYRQSLGQGLEFLIYFQGNSAPDKSGLPSDRFSAERTGGSVSTLTIQRTQQEDSAVYLCASSERRSYEQYFGPGTRLTVT.

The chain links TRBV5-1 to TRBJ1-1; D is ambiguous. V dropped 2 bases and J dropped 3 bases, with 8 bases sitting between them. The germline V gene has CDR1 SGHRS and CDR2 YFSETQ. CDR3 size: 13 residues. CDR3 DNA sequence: TGCGCCAGCAGCTTTACAGCCGACACTGAAGCTTTCTTT. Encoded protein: CASSFTADTEAFF.

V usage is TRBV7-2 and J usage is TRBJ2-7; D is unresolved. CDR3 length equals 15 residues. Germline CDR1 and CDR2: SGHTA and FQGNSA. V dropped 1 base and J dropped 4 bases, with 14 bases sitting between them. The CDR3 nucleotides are TGTGCCAGCAGCTTAGTAGGTCGAGATACTTACGAGCAGTACTTC. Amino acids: CASSLVGRDTYEQYF.

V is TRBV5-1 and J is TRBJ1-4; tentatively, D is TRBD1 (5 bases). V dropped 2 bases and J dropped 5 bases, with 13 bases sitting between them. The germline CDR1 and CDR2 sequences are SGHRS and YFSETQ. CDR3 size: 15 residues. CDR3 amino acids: CASSLTGTGNEKLFF. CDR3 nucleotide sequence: TGCGCCAGCAGCTTAACCGGGACCGGGAATGAAAAACTGTTTTTT. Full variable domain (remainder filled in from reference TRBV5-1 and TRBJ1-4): KAGVTQTPRYLIKTRGQQVTLSCSPISGHRSVSWYQQTPGQGLQFLFEYFSETQRNKGNFPGRFSGRQFSNSRSEMNVSTLELGDSALYLCASSLTGTGNEKLFFGSGTQLSVL.

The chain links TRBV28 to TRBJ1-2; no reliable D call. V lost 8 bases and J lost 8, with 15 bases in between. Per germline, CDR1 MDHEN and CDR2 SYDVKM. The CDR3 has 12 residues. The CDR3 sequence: CASRSVGEGYTF. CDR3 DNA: TGTGCCAGCCGAAGTGTGGGTGAAGGCTACACCTTC.

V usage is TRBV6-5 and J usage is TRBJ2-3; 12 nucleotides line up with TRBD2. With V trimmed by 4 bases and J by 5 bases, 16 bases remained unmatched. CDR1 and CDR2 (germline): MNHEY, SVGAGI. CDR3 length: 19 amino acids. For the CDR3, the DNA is TGTGCCAGCAGTTCCGAGGTGCCTGGGACTAGCGGGCAGGGAGATACGCAGTATTTT. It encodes CASSSEVPGTSGQGDTQYF.

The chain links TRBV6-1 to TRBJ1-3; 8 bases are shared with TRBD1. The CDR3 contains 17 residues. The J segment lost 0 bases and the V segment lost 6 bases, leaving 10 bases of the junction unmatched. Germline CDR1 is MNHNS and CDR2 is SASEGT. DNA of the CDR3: TGTGCCAGCAGGACAGGGGCCCGACACTACTCTGGAAACACCATATATTTT. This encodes CASRTGARHYSGNTIYF.

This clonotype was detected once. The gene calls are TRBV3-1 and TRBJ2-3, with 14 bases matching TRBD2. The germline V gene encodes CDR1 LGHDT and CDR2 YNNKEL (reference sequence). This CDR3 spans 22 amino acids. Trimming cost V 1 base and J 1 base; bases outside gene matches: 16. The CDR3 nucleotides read TGTGCCAGCAGCCAAGTGGGACCGGGACTAGCGGGAGAGAGAGGGGGCACAGATACGCAGTATTTT. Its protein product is CASSQVGPGLAGERGGTDTQYF.

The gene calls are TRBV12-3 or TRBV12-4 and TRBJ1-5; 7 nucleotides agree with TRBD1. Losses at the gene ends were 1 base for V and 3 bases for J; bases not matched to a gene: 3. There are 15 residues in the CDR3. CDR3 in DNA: TGTGCCAGCAGTTTAGAGGGACAGCACAATCAGCCCCAGCATTTT. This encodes CASSLEGQHNQPQHF.

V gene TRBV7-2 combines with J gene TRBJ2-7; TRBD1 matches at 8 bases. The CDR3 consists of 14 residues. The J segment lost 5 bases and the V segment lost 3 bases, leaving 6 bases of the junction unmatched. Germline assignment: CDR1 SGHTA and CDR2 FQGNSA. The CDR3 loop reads CASSLRQGADEQYF. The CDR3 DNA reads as TGTGCCAGCAGCTTGCGGCAGGGGGCCGACGAGCAGTACTTC. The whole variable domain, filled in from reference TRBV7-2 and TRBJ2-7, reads GAGVSQSPSNKVTEKGKDVELRCDPISGHTALYWYRQSLGQGLEFLIYFQGNSAPDKSGLPSDRFSAERTGGSVSTLTIQRTQQEDSAVYLCASSLRQGADEQYFGPGTRLTVT.

CDR3 bases: TGCAGTGCTAGAGTGGTAGGCTACAGGGGGAAAAGCTACGAGCAGTACTTC. This gives the protein CSARVVGYRGKSYEQYF. The V call is TRBV20-1, the J call TRBJ2-7; 8 bases are a match to TRBD1. Germline assignment: CDR1 DFQATT and CDR2 SNEGSKA (reference sequence). The CDR3 has 17 residues. The trim removed 1 base at V and 3 bases at J, leaving 14 bases unmatched.

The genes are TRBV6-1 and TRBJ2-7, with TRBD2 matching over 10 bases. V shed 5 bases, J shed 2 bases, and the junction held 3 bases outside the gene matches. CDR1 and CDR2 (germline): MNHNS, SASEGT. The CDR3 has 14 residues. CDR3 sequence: CASSSSGSTYEQYF. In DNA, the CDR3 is TGTGCCAGCAGTTCTAGCGGGAGCACCTACGAGCAGTACTTC.

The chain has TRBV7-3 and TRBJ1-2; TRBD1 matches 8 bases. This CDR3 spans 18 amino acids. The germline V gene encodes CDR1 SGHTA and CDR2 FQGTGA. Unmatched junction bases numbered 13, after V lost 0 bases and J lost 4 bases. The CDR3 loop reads CASSLTGESGGRGYGYTF. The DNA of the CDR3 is TGTGCCAGCAGCTTAACGGGCGAGTCAGGGGGCAGGGGCTATGGCTACACCTTC.

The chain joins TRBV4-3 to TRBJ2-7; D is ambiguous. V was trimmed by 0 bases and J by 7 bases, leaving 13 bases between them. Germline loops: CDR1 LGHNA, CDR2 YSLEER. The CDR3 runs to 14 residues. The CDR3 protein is CASSQETELGEQYF. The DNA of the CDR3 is TGCGCCAGCAGCCAAGAGACGGAACTGGGTGAGCAGTACTTC.

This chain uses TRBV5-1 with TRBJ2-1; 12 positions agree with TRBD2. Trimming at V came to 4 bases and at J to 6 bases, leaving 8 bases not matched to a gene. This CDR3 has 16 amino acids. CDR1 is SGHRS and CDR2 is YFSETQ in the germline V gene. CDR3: CASSPTSSGRANEQFF. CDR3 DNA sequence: TGCGCCAGCAGCCCAACCTCTAGCGGGAGGGCCAATGAGCAGTTCTTC.

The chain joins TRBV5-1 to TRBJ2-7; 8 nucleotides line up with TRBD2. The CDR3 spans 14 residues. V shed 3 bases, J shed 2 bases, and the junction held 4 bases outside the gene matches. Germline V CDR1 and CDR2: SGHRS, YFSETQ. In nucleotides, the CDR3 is TGCGCCAGCAGCTCGGGACTAGGGGCCTACGAGCAGTACTTC. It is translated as CASSSGLGAYEQYF.

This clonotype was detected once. The CDR3 coding sequence is TGTGCCAGCAGTTACTCTGGACGGAAGAACACTGAAGCTTTCTTT. It translates to CASSYSGRKNTEAFF. This chain uses TRBV6-2 or TRBV6-3 with TRBJ1-1; D gene uncertain. This CDR3 has 15 amino acids. Germline CDR1 and CDR2: MNHEY and SVGEGT. V dropped 0 bases and J dropped 1 base, with 9 bases sitting between them.

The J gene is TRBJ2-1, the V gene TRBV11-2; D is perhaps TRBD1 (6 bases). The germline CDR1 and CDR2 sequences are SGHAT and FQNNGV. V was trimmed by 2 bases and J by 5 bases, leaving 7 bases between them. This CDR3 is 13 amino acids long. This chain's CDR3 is CASSLHRDNEQFF. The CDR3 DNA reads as TGTGCCAGCAGCTTACACAGGGACAATGAGCAGTTCTTC.

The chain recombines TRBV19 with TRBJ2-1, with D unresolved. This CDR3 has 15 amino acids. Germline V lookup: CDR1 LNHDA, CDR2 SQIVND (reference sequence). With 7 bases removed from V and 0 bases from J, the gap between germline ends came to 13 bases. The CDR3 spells CASTLDQTSYNEQFF. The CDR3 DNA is TGTGCCAGTACCCTAGACCAAACCTCCTACAATGAGCAGTTCTTC.

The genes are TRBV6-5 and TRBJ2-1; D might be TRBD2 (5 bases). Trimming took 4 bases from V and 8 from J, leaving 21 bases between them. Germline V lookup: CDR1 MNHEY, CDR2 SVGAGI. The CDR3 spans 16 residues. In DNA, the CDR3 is TGTGCCAGCAGTTTTACTGGACTTTCCCGCAAGCATGAGCAGTTCTTC. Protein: CASSFTGLSRKHEQFF.

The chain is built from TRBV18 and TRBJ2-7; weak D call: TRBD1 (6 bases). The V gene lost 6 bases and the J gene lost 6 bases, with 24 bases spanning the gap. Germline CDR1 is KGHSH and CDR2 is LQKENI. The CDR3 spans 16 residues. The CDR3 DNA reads TGTGCCAGCTCCCTTGGACAGCTCGGGCCTGAGGCCGAGCAGTACTTC. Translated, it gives CASSLGQLGPEAEQYF.

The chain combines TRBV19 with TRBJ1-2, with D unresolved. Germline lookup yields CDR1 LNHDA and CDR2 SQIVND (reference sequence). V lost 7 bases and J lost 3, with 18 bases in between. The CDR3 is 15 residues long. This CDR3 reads CASKRPSRDHYGYTF. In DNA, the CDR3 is TGTGCCAGTAAGCGGCCCAGCCGAGATCACTATGGCTACACCTTC.

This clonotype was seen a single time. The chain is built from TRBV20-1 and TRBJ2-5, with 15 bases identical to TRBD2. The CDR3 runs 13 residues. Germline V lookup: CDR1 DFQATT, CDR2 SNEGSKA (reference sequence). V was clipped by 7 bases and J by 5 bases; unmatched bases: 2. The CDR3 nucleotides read TGCAGTGTAGGGACTAGCGGGAGGGAGACCCAGTACTTC. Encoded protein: CSVGTSGRETQYF.